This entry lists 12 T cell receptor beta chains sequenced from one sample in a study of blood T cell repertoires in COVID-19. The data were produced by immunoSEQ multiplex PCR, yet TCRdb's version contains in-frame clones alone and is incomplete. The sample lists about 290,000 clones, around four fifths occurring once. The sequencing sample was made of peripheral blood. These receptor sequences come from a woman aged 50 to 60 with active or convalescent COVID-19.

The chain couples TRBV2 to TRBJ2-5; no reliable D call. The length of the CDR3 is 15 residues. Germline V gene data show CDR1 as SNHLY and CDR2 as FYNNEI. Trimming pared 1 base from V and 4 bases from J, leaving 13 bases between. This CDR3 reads CASSEGLRPGETQYF. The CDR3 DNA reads TGTGCCAGCAGTGAAGGTCTAAGGCCAGGAGAGACCCAGTACTTC.

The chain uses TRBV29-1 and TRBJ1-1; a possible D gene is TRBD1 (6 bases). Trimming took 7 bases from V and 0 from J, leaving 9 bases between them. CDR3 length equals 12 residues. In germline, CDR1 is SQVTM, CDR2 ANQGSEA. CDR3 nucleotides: TGCAGCGGAGGGGGAGTGAACACTGAAGCTTTCTTT. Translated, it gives CSGGGVNTEAFF.

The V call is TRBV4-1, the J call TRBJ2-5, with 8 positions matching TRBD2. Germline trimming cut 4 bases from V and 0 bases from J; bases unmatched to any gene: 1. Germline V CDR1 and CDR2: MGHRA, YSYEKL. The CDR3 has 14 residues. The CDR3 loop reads CASSRSGDQETQYF. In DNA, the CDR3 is TGCGCCAGCAGCCGTAGCGGGGACCAAGAGACCCAGTACTTC.

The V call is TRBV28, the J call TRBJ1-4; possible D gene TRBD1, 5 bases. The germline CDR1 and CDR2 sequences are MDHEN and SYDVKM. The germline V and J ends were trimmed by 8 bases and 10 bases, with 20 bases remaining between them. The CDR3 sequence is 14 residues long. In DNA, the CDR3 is TGTGCCAGCCTCATACAAGGCAGTACAGGAAAACTGTTTTTT. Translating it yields CASLIQGSTGKLFF.

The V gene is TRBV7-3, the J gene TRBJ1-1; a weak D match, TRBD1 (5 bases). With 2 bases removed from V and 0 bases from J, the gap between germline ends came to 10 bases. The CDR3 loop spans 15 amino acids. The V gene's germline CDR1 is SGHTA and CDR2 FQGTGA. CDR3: CASSLQGGMNTEAFF. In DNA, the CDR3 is TGTGCCAGCAGCTTACAGGGAGGGATGAACACTGAAGCTTTCTTT.

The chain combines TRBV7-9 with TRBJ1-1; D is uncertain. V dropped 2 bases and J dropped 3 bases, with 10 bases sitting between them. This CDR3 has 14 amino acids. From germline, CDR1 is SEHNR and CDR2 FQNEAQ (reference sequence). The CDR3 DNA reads TGTGCCAGCAGCTTAAATCCGAGGGACACTGAAGCTTTCTTT. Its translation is CASSLNPRDTEAFF.

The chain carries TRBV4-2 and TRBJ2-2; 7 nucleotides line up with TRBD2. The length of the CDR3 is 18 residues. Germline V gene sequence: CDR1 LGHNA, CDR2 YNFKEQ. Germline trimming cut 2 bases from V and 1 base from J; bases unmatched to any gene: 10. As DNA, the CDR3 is TGTGCCAGCAGCCAAAGCCTGGTTCAGCGGGAGAACACCGGGGAGCTGTTTTTT. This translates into CASSQSLVQRENTGELFF.

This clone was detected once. The CDR3 nucleotides read TGTGCCAGCAGTTTGGCTAGCGGGAGTGGAAATGAGCAGTTCTTC. The encoded protein is CASSLASGSGNEQFF. The chain links TRBV27 to TRBJ2-1, with 10 bases lining up with TRBD2. Germline V gene sequence: CDR1 MNHEY, CDR2 SMNVEV (reference sequence). J lost 7 bases, V lost 3 bases, and 6 bases had no gene match. The CDR3 contains 15 residues.

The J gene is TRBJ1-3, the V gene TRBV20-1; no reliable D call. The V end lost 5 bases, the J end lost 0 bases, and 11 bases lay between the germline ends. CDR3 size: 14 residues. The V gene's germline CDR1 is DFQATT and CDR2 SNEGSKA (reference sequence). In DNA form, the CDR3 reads TGCAGTGCTTGTGACCCATCCTCTGGAAACACCATATATTTT. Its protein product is CSACDPSSGNTIYF.

The CDR3 coding sequence is TGTGCCAGCAGCCTAATTAGCGGGAGCTCCTACAATGAGCAGTTCTTC. Its protein product is CASSLISGSSYNEQFF. The chain joins TRBV7-6 to TRBJ2-1; 9 nucleotides agree with TRBD2. The germline gives CDR1 SGHVS, CDR2 FNYEAQ. The J segment lost 0 bases and the V segment lost 5 bases, leaving 5 bases of the junction unmatched. The length of the CDR3 is 16 residues.

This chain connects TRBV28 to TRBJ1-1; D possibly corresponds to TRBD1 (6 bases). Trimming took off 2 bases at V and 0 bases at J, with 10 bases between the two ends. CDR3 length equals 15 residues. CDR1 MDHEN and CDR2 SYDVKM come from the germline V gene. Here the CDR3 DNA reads TGTGCCAGCAGTTTAATTCAGGGGCTGAACACTGAAGCTTTCTTT. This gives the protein CASSLIQGLNTEAFF.

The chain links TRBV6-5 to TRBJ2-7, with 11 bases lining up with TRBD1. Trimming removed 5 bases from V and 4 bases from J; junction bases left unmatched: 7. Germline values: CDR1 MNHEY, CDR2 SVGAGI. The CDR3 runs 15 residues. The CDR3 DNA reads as TGTGCCAGCAGTCTACGGACAGGGGGCTATTACGAGCAGTACTTC. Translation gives CASSLRTGGYYEQYF.